Each of the 9 T cell receptor beta chains below was sequenced from the same sample in a study of blood T cell repertoires in COVID-19 (dated by TCRdb to 2018 to 2020). The library was built by means of the immunoSEQ multiplex PCR assay. The table comes from immuneACCESS by way of TCRdb, which keeps in-frame sequences with V and J called. Part of the clones is missing from these tables; in studies checked, under half for an unresolved V gene and the rest for unknown reasons. This sample holds some 9,000 clones; 80% to 90% were observed only once. The ten largest clones capture 8% to 8.5% of the sample. Sequencing was done on a sample of peripheral blood. These receptors all come from a human donor in a cohort sampled during active COVID-19.

The chain links TRBV25-1 to TRBJ1-1, with D perhaps TRBD1 (6 bases). CDR1 is MGHDK, CDR2 SYGVNS, per germline. V was clipped by 8 bases and J by 6 bases, with 16 bases between them. CDR3 length: 13 amino acids. CDR3 coding DNA: TGTGCCAGCTCATCACAGGGAGAGGCTGAAGCTTTCTTT. This encodes CASSSQGEAEAFF. Full variable domain (outside the CDR3, taken from reference TRBV25-1 and TRBJ1-1): EADIYQTPRYLVIGTGKKITLECSQTMGHDKMYWYQQDPGMELHLIHYSYGVNSTEKGDLSSESTVSRIRTEHFPLTLESARPSHTSQYLCASSSQGEAEAFFGQGTRLTVV.

The chain combines TRBV6-5 with TRBJ1-5; a weak D match, TRBD1 (5 bases). The germline V gene encodes CDR1 MNHEY and CDR2 SVGAGI. The CDR3 length is 15 residues. V was cut by 7 bases and J by 0 bases, with 13 bases left in between. CDR3 DNA: TGTGCCAGCACCCCCGGACATGATAGCAATCAGCCCCAGCATTTT. Translated: CASTPGHDSNQPQHF.

The chain employs TRBV4-1 and TRBJ2-7; no clear D gene. CDR1 is MGHRA and CDR2 is YSYEKL in the germline V gene. The V and J ends lost 0 bases and 2 bases respectively, with 11 bases between them. There are 15 residues in the CDR3. The CDR3 sequence: CASSQDRGNAYEQYF. DNA for the CDR3: TGCGCCAGCAGCCAAGATCGTGGCAACGCCTACGAGCAGTACTTC.

The rearrangement joins TRBV6-1 to TRBJ2-7, with D unresolved. The germline V gene encodes CDR1 MNHNS and CDR2 SASEGT. This CDR3 is built from 16 residues. V lost 1 base, J lost 6 bases, and 19 bases lay in between. CDR3 in DNA: TGTGCCAGCAGTGAAGTATTTGAGGTTATTAGTGGCGAGCAGTACTTC. This translates into CASSEVFEVISGEQYF.

This sequence joins TRBV18 and TRBJ1-2; maybe TRBD1 (5 bases). The germline V gene has CDR1 KGHSH and CDR2 LQKENI. CDR3 size: 14 residues. V shed 4 bases and J shed 6 bases, with 15 bases lying between them. The CDR3 sequence is CASSHPGGKDGYTF. The CDR3 nucleotides read TGTGCCAGCTCACACCCGGGGGGGAAAGATGGCTACACCTTC. Filled out from reference TRBV18 and TRBJ1-2, the complete variable domain reads NAGVMQNPRHLVRRRGQEARLRCSPMKGHSHVYWYRQLPEEGLKFMVYLQKENIIDESGMPKERFSAEFPKEGPSILRIQQVVRGDSAAYFCASSHPGGKDGYTFGSGTRLTVV.

This chain connects TRBV4-3 to TRBJ1-1; 7 bases are shared with TRBD1. CDR3 length: 14 residues. V was clipped by 3 bases and J by 1 base; unmatched bases: 2. Germline V CDR1 and CDR2: LGHNA, YSLEER. The CDR3 loop is CASSQGTANTEAFF. CDR3 coding DNA: TGCGCCAGCAGCCAGGGGACAGCGAACACTGAAGCTTTCTTT.

The V gene is TRBV7-8, the J gene TRBJ2-2, with 7 bases that match TRBD2. V trimming: 5 bases; J trimming: 5 bases; junction bases outside the gene matches: 2. The CDR3 contains 13 residues. Germline lookup yields CDR1 SGHVS and CDR2 FQNEAQ. CDR3 nucleotide sequence: TGTGCCAGCAGCCCGGGGGGTACCGGGGAGCTGTTTTTT. Its translation is CASSPGGTGELFF.

The chain links TRBV2 to TRBJ2-7; TRBD1 aligns across 7 bases. With V trimmed by 5 bases and J by 6 bases, 4 bases remained unmatched. Germline CDR1 reads SNHLY; CDR2 reads FYNNEI. The CDR3 runs 12 residues. The CDR3 sequence is CASSRQGAEQYF. The CDR3 nucleotides are TGTGCCAGCAGTCGACAGGGCGCCGAGCAGTACTTC.

The CDR3 DNA follows: TGTGCCAGCAGTCCGACGGCCGGGGGACCGTACGAGCAGTACTTC. Translating gives CASSPTAGGPYEQYF. V usage is TRBV6-6 and J usage is TRBJ2-7; perhaps TRBD2 as D (6 bases). There are 15 residues in the CDR3. Trimming stripped 5 bases from V and 4 bases from J, with 18 bases between. Germline assignment: CDR1 MNHNY and CDR2 SVGAGI (reference sequence).